The clone carrying this T cell receptor beta chain was detected a few times. This sample stems from a study of blood T cell repertoires in COVID-19. Across the study: Some COVID-19 samples were acute and others convalescent; all came from the United States, Italy and Spain.

This CDR3 contains 14 residues. V lost 7 bases and J lost 2, with 11 bases in between. Germline lookup yields CDR1 SEHNR and CDR2 FQNEAQ (reference sequence). Per the original methods: Amplification of reference gene primers provided the estimated nucleated cell counts. Clones were read by immunoSEQ multiplex PCR, and TCRdb kept only the in-frame ones, dropping some. The V and J calls and clone size are taken from that table; D and trimming were inferred from the DNA. The repertoire includes roughly 100,000 clones, about four fifths of them detected once, and 8% to 9.5% sits in the top ten. The sequencing input was peripheral blood. The chain is built from TRBV7-9 and TRBJ2-2, with a weak D call TRBD1 (6 bases). The sequence came from a woman aged 70-85 years with acute or convalescent COVID-19. The CDR3 region has the DNA TGTGCCAGCACCAACAGGGTTAACACCGGGGAGCTGTTTTTT. Its translation: CASTNRVNTGELFF. Complete variable domain (other parts from reference TRBV7-9 and TRBJ2-2): DTGVSQNPRHKITKRGQNVTFRCDPISEHNRLYWYRQTLGQGPEFLTYFQNEAQLEKSRLLSDRFSAERPKGSFSTLEIQRTEQGDSAMYLCASTNRVNTGELFFGEGSRLTVL.